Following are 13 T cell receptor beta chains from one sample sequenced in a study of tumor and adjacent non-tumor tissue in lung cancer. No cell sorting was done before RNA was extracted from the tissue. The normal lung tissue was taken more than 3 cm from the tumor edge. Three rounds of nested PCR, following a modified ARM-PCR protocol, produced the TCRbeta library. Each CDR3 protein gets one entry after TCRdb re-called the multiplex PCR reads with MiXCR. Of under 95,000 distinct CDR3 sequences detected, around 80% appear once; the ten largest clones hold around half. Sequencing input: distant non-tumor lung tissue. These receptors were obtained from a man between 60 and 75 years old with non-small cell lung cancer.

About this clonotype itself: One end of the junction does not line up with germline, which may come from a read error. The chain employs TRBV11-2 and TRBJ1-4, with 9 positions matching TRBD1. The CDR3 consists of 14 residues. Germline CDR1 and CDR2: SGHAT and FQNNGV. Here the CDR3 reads CASSLDRGCEKLFF. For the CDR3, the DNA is TGTGCTAGCAGCCTGGACAGGGGATGTGAAAAACTGTTTTTT.

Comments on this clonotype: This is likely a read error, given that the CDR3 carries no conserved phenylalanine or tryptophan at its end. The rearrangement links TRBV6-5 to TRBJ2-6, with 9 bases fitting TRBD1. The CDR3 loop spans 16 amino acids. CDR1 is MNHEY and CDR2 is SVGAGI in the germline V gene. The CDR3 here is CASNEQGAAGANVLTS. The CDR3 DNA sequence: TGTGCTAGCAATGAACAGGGGGCGGCCGGGGCCAACGTCCTGACTTCC.

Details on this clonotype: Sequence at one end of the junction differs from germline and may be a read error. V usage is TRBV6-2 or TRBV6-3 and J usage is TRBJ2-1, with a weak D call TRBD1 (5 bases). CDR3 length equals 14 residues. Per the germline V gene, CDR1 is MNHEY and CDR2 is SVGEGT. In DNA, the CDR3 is TGTGCCAGCACAGACCTGACAGCCCGCAATGAGCTGTTCTTC. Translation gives CASTDLTARNELFF.

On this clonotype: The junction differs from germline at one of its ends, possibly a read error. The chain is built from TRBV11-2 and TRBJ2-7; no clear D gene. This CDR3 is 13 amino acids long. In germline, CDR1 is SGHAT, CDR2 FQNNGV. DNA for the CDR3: TGTGCCAGCGGCTTAAATCTTCGGATCGAGCGGTACTTC. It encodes CASGLNLRIERYF.

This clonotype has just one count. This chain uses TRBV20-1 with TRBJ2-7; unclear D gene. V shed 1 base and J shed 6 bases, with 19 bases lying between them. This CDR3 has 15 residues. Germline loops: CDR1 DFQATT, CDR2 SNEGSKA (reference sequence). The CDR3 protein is CSARGGNGLLGEQYF. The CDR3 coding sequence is TGCAGTGCTAGAGGCGGTAATGGGCTGTTGGGCGAGCAGTACTTC.

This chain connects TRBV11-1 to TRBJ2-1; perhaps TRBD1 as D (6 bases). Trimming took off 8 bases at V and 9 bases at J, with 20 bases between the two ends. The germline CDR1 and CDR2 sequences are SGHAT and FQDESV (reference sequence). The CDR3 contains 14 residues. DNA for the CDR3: TGTGCCAGCGGCGTTTACGGGGCAGGGGCTGAGCAGTTCTTC. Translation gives CASGVYGAGAEQFF.

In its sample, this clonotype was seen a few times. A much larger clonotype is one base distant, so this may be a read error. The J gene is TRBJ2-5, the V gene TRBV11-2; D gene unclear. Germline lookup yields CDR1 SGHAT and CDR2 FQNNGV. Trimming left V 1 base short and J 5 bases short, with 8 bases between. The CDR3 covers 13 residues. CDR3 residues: CASSLGQTETQYF. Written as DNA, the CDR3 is TGTGCCAGCAGCTTAGGGCAAACGGAGACCCAGTACTTC.

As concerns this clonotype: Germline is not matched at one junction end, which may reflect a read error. Here the CDR3 DNA reads TGTGCCATCAGTCCACTAGCTACCGGGGAGCTGTTTTTT. Amino acids: CAISPLATGELFF. The gene calls are TRBV12-3 or TRBV12-4 and TRBJ2-2, with D possibly TRBD2 on 6 matching bases. The CDR3 runs to 13 residues.

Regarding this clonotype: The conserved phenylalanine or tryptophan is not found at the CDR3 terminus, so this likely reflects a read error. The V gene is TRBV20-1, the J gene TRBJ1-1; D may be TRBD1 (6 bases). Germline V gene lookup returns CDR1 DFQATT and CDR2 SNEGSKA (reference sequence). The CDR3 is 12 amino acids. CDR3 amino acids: CRSGHLNTEAFI. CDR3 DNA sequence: TGTAGGTCGGGACATTTGAACACTGAAGCTTTCATT.

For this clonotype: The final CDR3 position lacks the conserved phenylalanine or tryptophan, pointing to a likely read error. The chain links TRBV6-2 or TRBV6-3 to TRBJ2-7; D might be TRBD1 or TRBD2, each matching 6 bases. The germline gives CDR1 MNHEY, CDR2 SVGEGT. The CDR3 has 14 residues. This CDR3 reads CTSIPQGGTYEQYS. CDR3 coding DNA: TGTACCAGCATTCCACAGGGAGGAACCTACGAGCAGTACTCC.

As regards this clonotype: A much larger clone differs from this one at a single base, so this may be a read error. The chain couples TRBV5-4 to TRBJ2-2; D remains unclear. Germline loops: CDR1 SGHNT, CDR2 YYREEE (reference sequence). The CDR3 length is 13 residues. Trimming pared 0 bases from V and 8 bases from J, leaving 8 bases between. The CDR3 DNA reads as TGTGCCAGCAGCTTGGATGCACATGGGGAGCTGTTTTTT. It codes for CASSLDAHGELFF.

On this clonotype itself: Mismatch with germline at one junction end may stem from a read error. CDR3 DNA: TGTGCGAGCAGCTCTCACGGACGGCAGACTGAAGCTTCCTTT. Its translation is CASSSHGRQTEASF. The chain couples TRBV11-3 to TRBJ1-1, with D hard to call. The CDR3 is made up of 14 amino acids. In germline, CDR1 is SGHNT, CDR2 YENEEA.

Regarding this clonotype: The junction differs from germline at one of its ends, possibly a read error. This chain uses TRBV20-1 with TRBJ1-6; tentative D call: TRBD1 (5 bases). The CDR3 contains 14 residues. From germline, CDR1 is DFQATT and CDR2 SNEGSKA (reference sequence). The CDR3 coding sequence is TGCAGTGTTAGAGGTGGGGGGACCTATTCACCCCTCCACTTT. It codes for CSVRGGGTYSPLHF.